One and the same sample provided the 19 T cell receptor beta chains below, sequenced in a study of cytomegalovirus exposure and HLA in healthy donors. Vbeta (60) and Jbeta (13) primers were used in the PCR. Libraries were prepared by immunoSEQ multiplex PCR; TCRdb keeps only in-frame clonotypes and omits some of them. The sample holds 160,000 or so clones, approximately 78% seen once. The sample was PBMCs. The receptors originated from a middle-aged woman in good health and CMV-seronegative.

The chain is built from TRBV2 and TRBJ1-4; 10 bases match TRBD1. This CDR3 has 17 residues. With 6 bases clipped from V and 8 bases from J, the junction kept 15 bases outside the gene matches. Germline V gene sequence: CDR1 SNHLY, CDR2 FYNNEI. CDR3 in DNA: TGTGCCAGCAGATTTAAGGGACAGGGGATTCCCGGCGAAAAACTGTTTTTT. Its protein product is CASRFKGQGIPGEKLFF.

This rearrangement joins TRBV5-6 to TRBJ2-7; TRBD1 matches at 8 bases. V dropped 2 bases and J dropped 6; count of bases not matched to a gene: 7. The CDR3 contains 14 residues. Per the germline V gene, CDR1 is SGHDT and CDR2 is YYEEEE. CDR3 sequence (DNA): TGTGCCAGCAGCTTTCCTCAGGGGGCGTCCGAGCAGTACTTC. This codes for CASSFPQGASEQYF.

The chain joins TRBV28 to TRBJ1-2; 9 nucleotides align to TRBD1. CDR3 length: 15 residues. V lost 1 base, J lost 4 bases, and 4 bases stayed unmatched. Germline loops: CDR1 MDHEN, CDR2 SYDVKM. For the CDR3, the DNA is TGTGCCAGCAGTTTATATGGGACAGGGTTCTATGGCTACACCTTC. This codes for CASSLYGTGFYGYTF.

This clone was picked up a small number of times. The chain combines TRBV5-6 with TRBJ2-5; D is ambiguous. Germline CDR1 SGHDT, CDR2 YYEEEE. V lost 3 bases to trimming and J lost 2 bases, with 20 bases between them. This CDR3 has 17 amino acids. CDR3 nucleotides: TGTGCCAGCAGCTATGCAGTCATCAGATACAATCAAGAGACCCAGTACTTC. Translating gives CASSYAVIRYNQETQYF.

This chain joins TRBV21-1 and TRBJ2-7; the table's D call of TRBD2 was not tested on the DNA. TRBV21-1 is a listed pseudogene. The CDR3 runs 17 residues. CDR3 protein: CASSTRLAGGPLYEQYF. CDR3 DNA: TGTGCCAGCAGCACAAGACTAGCGGGGGGACCACTCTACGAGCAGTACTTC.

This chain joins TRBV18 and TRBJ1-2; D gene ambiguous. Germline lookup yields CDR1 KGHSH and CDR2 LQKENI. Between the trimmed V and J ends, which lost 0 bases and 8 bases, there was a span of 16 bases. The CDR3 totals 15 residues. Here the CDR3 DNA reads TGTGCCAGCTCACCACCCGGGAAGCCCACACGGGGCTACACCTTC. It is translated as CASSPPGKPTRGYTF.

The V and J genes are TRBV6-1 and TRBJ1-2; D unresolved. Per germline, CDR1 MNHNS and CDR2 SASEGT. Trimming removed 2 bases at V and 4 bases at J, with 8 bases between. CDR3 length: 13 residues. The CDR3 loop reads CASSEYSPYGYTF. Written as DNA, the CDR3 is TGTGCCAGCAGTGAATACAGCCCCTATGGCTACACCTTC.

This clone occurred once. The chain links TRBV19 to TRBJ1-5; TRBD1 agrees at 9 bases. The V gene end was trimmed by 6 bases and the J gene end by 5 bases; junction bases not matched to a gene: 2. In germline, CDR1 is LNHDA, CDR2 SQIVND (reference sequence). The CDR3 sequence is 13 residues long. CDR3 nucleotides: TGTGCCAGTAGAAGACAGGGGGATCAGCCCCAGCATTTT. Amino acid sequence: CASRRQGDQPQHF.

The rearrangement links TRBV15 to TRBJ1-2; no firm D call. CDR1 and CDR2 (germline): LNHNV, YYDKDF (reference sequence). The CDR3 is 16 amino acids. The V end lost 5 bases, the J end lost 0 bases, and 16 bases lay between the germline ends. The CDR3 is CATSGWREYTNYGYTF. The CDR3 DNA reads TGTGCCACCAGCGGTTGGAGGGAGTATACTAACTATGGCTACACCTTC. Full variable domain (remainder filled in from reference TRBV15 and TRBJ1-2): DAMVIQNPRYQVTQFGKPVTLSCSQTLNHNVMYWYQQKSSQAPKLLFHYYDKDFNNEADTPDNFQSRRPNTSFCFLDIRSPGLGDTAMYLCATSGWREYTNYGYTFGSGTRLTVV.

The gene calls are TRBV2 and TRBJ1-6, with D maybe TRBD1 (6 bases). Trimming removed 6 bases at V and 8 bases at J, with 29 bases between. Germline-derived CDR1 and CDR2 are SNHLY and FYNNEI. The length of the CDR3 is 19 residues. The CDR3 is CASRSDRSILIRGYSPLHF. Here the CDR3 DNA reads TGTGCCAGCAGATCTGACAGGAGCATCCTAATACGGGGATATTCACCCCTCCACTTT.

This rearrangement joins TRBV10-3 to TRBJ1-3; 7 bases are a match to TRBD1. The CDR3 loop spans 16 amino acids. Germline assignment: CDR1 ENHRY and CDR2 SYGVKD. The V gene end was trimmed by 4 bases and the J gene end by 1 base; junction bases not matched to a gene: 7. The CDR3 region is CAISGQGTLSGNTIYF. The CDR3 coding sequence is TGTGCCATCAGTGGACAGGGTACATTATCTGGAAACACCATATATTTT.

This clone came up a few times. The rearrangement joins TRBV27 to TRBJ1-5; 10 bases are a match to TRBD1. The V and J ends lost 6 bases and 2 bases, in that order; junction bases with no gene match: 19. The CDR3 covers 20 residues. Germline V gives CDR1 MNHEY, CDR2 SMNVEV (reference sequence). The CDR3 loop is CASSLFPPGQGTSGNQPQHF. The CDR3 coding sequence is TGTGCCAGCAGCCTATTTCCTCCGGGACAGGGGACGTCAGGCAATCAGCCCCAGCATTTT.

The gene calls are TRBV6-1 and TRBJ1-2; D gene unclear. Trimming pared 10 bases from V and 1 base from J, leaving 13 bases between. The CDR3 contains 13 residues. Germline V gene sequence: CDR1 MNHNS, CDR2 SASEGT. The CDR3 reads CATSKEYNYGYTF. The CDR3, as DNA: TGTGCCACGAGTAAAGAATATAACTATGGCTACACCTTC.

This sequence joins TRBV7-9 and TRBJ1-1; no clear D. This CDR3 contains 15 residues. Germline assignment: CDR1 SEHNR and CDR2 FQNEAQ (reference sequence). The V gene lost 1 base and the J gene lost 3 bases, with 12 bases spanning the gap. CDR3 sequence: CASSLGLGIHTEAFF. The CDR3 DNA reads as TGTGCCAGCAGCTTAGGCTTGGGCATACACACTGAAGCTTTCTTT.

V and J are TRBV10-3 and TRBJ2-1, with a tentative D call TRBD1 (6 bases). The length of the CDR3 is 15 residues. CDR1 is ENHRY, CDR2 SYGVKD, per germline. Trimming removed 3 bases from V and 1 base from J, with 10 bases in between. The CDR3 spells CAISDETGSYNEQFF. The CDR3, as DNA: TGTGCCATCAGTGACGAGACAGGATCCTACAATGAGCAGTTCTTC.

This clone was counted only a few times. The chain employs TRBV11-2 and TRBJ2-1, with D tentatively TRBD1 (5 bases). Looked up from germline, CDR1 is SGHAT and CDR2 is FQNNGV. The length of the CDR3 is 15 residues. V shed 3 bases and J shed 4 bases, with 13 bases lying between them. The CDR3 spells CASSFIKGKYNEQFF. CDR3 DNA: TGTGCCAGCAGCTTCATTAAGGGGAAATACAATGAGCAGTTCTTC.

The rearrangement joins TRBV2 to TRBJ2-5, with a tentative D call TRBD1 (6 bases). The J call may be faulty, since TRBJ2-7 better matches the DNA end. The CDR3 consists of 13 residues. Germline assignment: CDR1 SNHLY and CDR2 FYNNEI. This CDR3 is CASSPEGVYEQYF. The CDR3 DNA follows: TGTGCCAGCAGTCCAGAGGGGGTGTACGAGCAGTACTTC.

This chain links TRBV6-1 with TRBJ1-1, with D uncertain. V was pared by 0 bases and J by 2 bases, with 4 bases between. The CDR3 sequence is 13 residues long. Germline V gives CDR1 MNHNS, CDR2 SASEGT. CDR3 residues: CASSEAVNTEAFF. CDR3 nucleotide sequence: TGTGCCAGCAGTGAAGCCGTAAACACTGAAGCTTTCTTT.

The chain combines TRBV19 with TRBJ2-4; D uncertain. The CDR3 covers 14 residues. Germline lookup yields CDR1 LNHDA and CDR2 SQIVND (reference sequence). V was cut by 5 bases and J by 0 bases, with 8 bases left in between. The chain's CDR3 is CASSPLLAKNIQYF. The DNA for the CDR3 is TGTGCCAGTAGTCCCCTCCTAGCCAAAAACATTCAGTACTTC.